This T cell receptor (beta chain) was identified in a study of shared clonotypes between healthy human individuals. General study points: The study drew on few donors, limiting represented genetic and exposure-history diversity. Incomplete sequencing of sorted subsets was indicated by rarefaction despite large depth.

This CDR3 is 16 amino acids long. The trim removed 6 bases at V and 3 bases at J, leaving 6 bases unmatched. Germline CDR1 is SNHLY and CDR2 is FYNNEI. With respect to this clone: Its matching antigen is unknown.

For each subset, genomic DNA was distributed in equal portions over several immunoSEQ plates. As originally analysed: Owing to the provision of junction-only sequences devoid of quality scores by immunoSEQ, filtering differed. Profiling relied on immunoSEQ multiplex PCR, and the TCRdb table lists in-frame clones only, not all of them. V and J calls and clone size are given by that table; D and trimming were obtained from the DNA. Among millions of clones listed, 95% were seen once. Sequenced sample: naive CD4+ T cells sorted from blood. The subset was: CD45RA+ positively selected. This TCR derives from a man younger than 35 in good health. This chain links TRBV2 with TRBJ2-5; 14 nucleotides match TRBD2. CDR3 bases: TGTGCCAGCAGGGGGGGACTAGCGGGAGCCAAAGAGACCCAGTACTTC. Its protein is CASRGGLAGAKETQYF.